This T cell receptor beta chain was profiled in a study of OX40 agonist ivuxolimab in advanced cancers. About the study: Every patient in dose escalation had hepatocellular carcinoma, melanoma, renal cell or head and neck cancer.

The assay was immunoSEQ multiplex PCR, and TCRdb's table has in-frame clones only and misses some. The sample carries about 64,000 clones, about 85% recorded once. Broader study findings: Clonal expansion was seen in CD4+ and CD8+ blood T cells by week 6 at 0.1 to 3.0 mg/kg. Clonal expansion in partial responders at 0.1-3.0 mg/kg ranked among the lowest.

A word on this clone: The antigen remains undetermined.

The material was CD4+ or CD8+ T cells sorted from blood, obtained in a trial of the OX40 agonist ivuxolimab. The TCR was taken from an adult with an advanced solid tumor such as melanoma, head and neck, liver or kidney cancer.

The DNA of the CDR3 is TGTGCCAGCAGCTCGACAGCCGTCTATGGCTACACCTTC. Encoded protein: CASSSTAVYGYTF. V and J are TRBV7-9 and TRBJ1-2; a possible D gene is TRBD1 (5 bases). Germline values: CDR1 SEHNR, CDR2 FQNEAQ (reference sequence). This CDR3 is 13 amino acids long. V lost 4 bases and J lost 4, with 10 bases in between.